The 10 T cell receptor beta chains listed next were all sequenced from one sample in a study of T cell responses to AZD1222 COVID-19 vaccine. Measured with immunoSEQ multiplex PCR; TCRdb has only the in-frame clones, and not every one. The profile covers 120,000 or so clones, with around 92% appearing a single time and 14% taken by the ten largest. Sample: peripheral blood, taken on day 0 of AZD1222 vaccination. The receptor set was obtained from an adult in good health.

The V call is TRBV5-4, the J call TRBJ2-2, with D tentatively TRBD2 (6 bases). Trimming stripped 0 bases from V and 1 base from J, with 7 bases between. The germline V gene has CDR1 SGHNT and CDR2 YYREEE (reference sequence). The CDR3 is 15 residues long. CDR3 amino acids: CASSLGRENTGELFF. DNA of the CDR3: TGTGCCAGCAGCTTGGGGAGGGAGAACACCGGGGAGCTGTTTTTT. Combining the CDR3 with reference TRBV5-4 and TRBJ2-2 gives the whole variable domain ETGVTQSPTHLIKTRGQQVTLRCSSQSGHNTVSWYQQALGQGPQFIFQYYREEENGRGNFPPRFSGLQFPNYSSELNVNALELDDSALYLCASSLGRENTGELFFGEGSRLTVL.

Comments on this clone: This sample also contains other DNA sequences that code for the same CDR3. V usage is TRBV28 and J usage is TRBJ1-2; 7 bases are a match to TRBD1. With V trimmed by 3 bases and J by 2 bases, 0 bases remained unmatched. The germline V gene encodes CDR1 MDHEN and CDR2 SYDVKM. The CDR3 spans 13 residues. CDR3 in amino acids: CASSLGQNYGYTF. In DNA, the CDR3 is TGTGCCAGCAGTTTGGGACAGAACTATGGCTACACCTTC.

The chain links TRBV13 to TRBJ2-7; no reliable D call. Trimming left V 3 bases short and J 1 base short, with 10 bases between. Looked up from germline, CDR1 is PRHDT and CDR2 is FYEKMQ (reference sequence). The CDR3 contains 14 residues. The chain's CDR3 is CASSFNHGSYEQYF. In DNA, the CDR3 is TGTGCCAGCAGCTTTAATCACGGTTCCTACGAGCAGTACTTC.

The chain carries TRBV5-5 and TRBJ1-2; D ambiguous. The CDR3 is made up of 12 amino acids. V was cut by 6 bases and J by 7 bases, with 13 bases left in between. The germline gives CDR1 SGHKS, CDR2 YYEKEE (reference sequence). The CDR3 loop is CASTQAVGGYTF. The CDR3, as DNA: TGTGCCAGCACCCAGGCGGTGGGTGGCTACACCTTC.

The rearrangement uses TRBV9 and TRBJ1-2; 7 bases are a match to TRBD1. V trimming: 0 bases; J trimming: 7 bases; junction bases outside the gene matches: 12. The CDR3 length is 16 residues. Germline V CDR1 and CDR2: SGDLS, YYNGEE. The chain's CDR3 is CASSVGGQAGDRGYTF. DNA for the CDR3: TGTGCCAGCAGCGTAGGTGGACAGGCCGGCGATCGTGGCTACACCTTC.

The V call is TRBV12-3 or TRBV12-4, the J call TRBJ1-1; D possibly corresponds to TRBD1 (5 bases). Between the trimmed V and J ends, which lost 8 bases and 2 bases, there was a span of 12 bases. The CDR3 runs to 13 residues. CDR3 loop: CASSRDRNTEAFF. CDR3 sequence (DNA): TGTGCCAGCTCCCGCGACAGAAACACTGAAGCTTTCTTT.

CDR3 in amino acids: CASSFGQTTDTQYF. As DNA, the CDR3 is TGTGCCAGCAGCTTCGGACAGACCACAGATACGCAGTATTTT. The chain carries TRBV6-5 and TRBJ2-3; a possible D gene is TRBD1 (6 bases). CDR1 is MNHEY, CDR2 SVGAGI, per germline. Trimming took 6 bases from V and 2 from J, leaving 12 bases between them. The CDR3 runs 14 residues.

The chain recombines TRBV4-3 with TRBJ1-2; 8 bases match TRBD1. Germline lookup yields CDR1 LGHNA and CDR2 YSLEER. Losses at the gene ends were 5 bases for V and 3 bases for J; bases not matched to a gene: 5. CDR3 size: 14 residues. CDR3 in DNA: TGCGCCAGCAGCTCCCTGACAGGGGACTATGGCTACACCTTC. It codes for CASSSLTGDYGYTF.

This chain links TRBV10-3 with TRBJ1-2, with D possibly being TRBD1 (5 bases). The CDR3 consists of 14 residues. V lost 3 bases and J lost 6, with 14 bases in between. The germline V gene encodes CDR1 ENHRY and CDR2 SYGVKD. The CDR3 reads CAISDREGTDGYTF. The CDR3 DNA reads as TGTGCCATCAGTGACAGGGAAGGGACTGATGGCTACACCTTC.

This clone occurred once. The rearrangement links TRBV10-1 to TRBJ1-1; D is undetermined. Germline CDR1 reads WNHNN; CDR2 reads SYGVQD (reference sequence). V lost 2 bases and J 4 bases, leaving 17 bases between the germline ends. The CDR3 runs 16 residues. Here the CDR3 DNA reads TGCGCCAGCAGTGAGGGATCCTGGCCGGCCTCCACTGAAGCTTTCTTT. This gives the protein CASSEGSWPASTEAFF.